This T cell receptor (beta chain) was observed in a study of shared clonotypes between healthy human individuals. CDR1 SGHRS and CDR2 YFSETQ come from the germline V gene. The CDR3 totals 14 residues. Trimming shortened V by 0 bases and J by 5 bases, and 11 bases separated the two germline ends. CD45RA-negative memory and CD45RA+ naive subsets were split from the CD4+ cells. As concerns this clone: The sample has other DNA sequences that encode this CDR3 too.

Some clones are missing from TCRdb's copy, which holds only in-frame ones; the method was immunoSEQ multiplex PCR. The data contain about 960,000 clones, about three quarters of them singletons. The sequence came from a man younger than 35 in good health. The sequenced material came from memory CD4+ T cells sorted from blood. As to subset: CD45RA-negative fraction. The genes are TRBV5-1 and TRBJ2-5; D may correspond to TRBD1 or TRBD2 (5 bases each). CDR3 amino acids: CASSLEGRGETQYF. As DNA, the CDR3 is TGCGCCAGCAGCTTGGAGGGTCGGGGCGAGACCCAGTACTTC.